This entry lists 11 T cell receptor beta chains sequenced from one sample in a study of cytomegalovirus exposure and HLA in healthy donors. Use of 60 Vbeta and 13 Jbeta primers characterized the PCR. Data came from immunoSEQ multiplex PCR; TCRdb stores just in-frame clones and leaves some out. The table records just over 150,000 clones, roughly 84% of them present only once. Sequenced: PBMCs. All receptors derive from a woman between 18 and 30 years old in good health and CMV-seronegative.

The chain links TRBV4-1 to TRBJ2-7; D remains ambiguous. CDR3 length equals 11 residues. From germline, CDR1 is MGHRA and CDR2 YSYEKL. The V gene lost 1 base and the J gene lost 5 bases, with 3 bases spanning the gap. CDR3 DNA: TGCGCCAGCAGCCAAGGTAACGAGCAGTACTTC. Translation: CASSQGNEQYF.

The rearrangement uses TRBV18 and TRBJ2-1; 7 nucleotides align to TRBD1. The CDR3 runs to 14 residues. Germline V lookup: CDR1 KGHSH, CDR2 LQKENI. The ends lost 5 bases at V and 9 bases at J; junction bases unmatched: 10. As DNA, the CDR3 is TGTGCCAGCTCAACGGACAGGTTCTTGGGTGAGCAGTTCTTC. Translating it yields CASSTDRFLGEQFF.

The CDR3 DNA reads TGTGCCAGCAGCCAGGATGGTAAAGAGACCCAGTACTTC. Residues: CASSQDGKETQYF. The V gene is TRBV11-3, the J gene TRBJ2-5; the D is unclear. V lost 5 bases and J lost 3, with 10 bases in between. Germline-derived CDR1 and CDR2 are SGHNT and YENEEA. The CDR3 extends over 13 amino acids.

CDR3 region: CAWTYRSSNQPQHF. For the CDR3, the DNA is TGTGCCTGGACATACCGGTCTAGCAATCAGCCCCAGCATTTT. The rearrangement uses TRBV30 and TRBJ1-5; D is unclear. In germline, CDR1 is GTSNPN, CDR2 SVGIG (reference sequence). Trimming removed 4 bases at V and 0 bases at J, with 10 bases between. This CDR3 is built from 14 residues. The complete variable domain, with remaining parts taken from reference TRBV30 and TRBJ1-5, reads SQTIHQWPATLVQPVGSPLSLECTVEGTSNPNLYWYRQAAGRGLQLLFYSVGIGQISSEVPQNLSASRPQDRQFILSSKKLLLSDSGFYLCAWTYRSSNQPQHFGDGTRLSIL.

The J gene is TRBJ2-2, the V gene TRBV5-1, with unresolved D. CDR3 length equals 13 residues. V was pared by 6 bases and J by 4 bases, with 10 bases between. The germline CDR1 and CDR2 sequences are SGHRS and YFSETQ. CDR3 protein: CASTLGGTGELFF. The CDR3 DNA reads TGCGCCAGCACCCTAGGCGGCACCGGGGAGCTGTTTTTT.

The genes are TRBV4-1 and TRBJ2-7; no definite D call. The CDR3 length is 12 residues. V was cut by 1 base and J by 7 bases, with 8 bases left in between. Germline CDR1 is MGHRA and CDR2 is YSYEKL. CDR3: CASSQGPGEQYF. The CDR3 coding sequence is TGCGCCAGCAGCCAAGGACCCGGGGAGCAGTACTTC.

CDR3 DNA: TGTGCCAGTAGTAGGGGGACTGAGCGATACTACGAGCAGTACTTC. Translated, it gives CASSRGTERYYEQYF. This chain uses TRBV19 with TRBJ2-7; tentative D call: TRBD2 (6 bases). The V and J ends lost 4 bases and 3 bases respectively, with 16 bases between them. Germline V gene sequence: CDR1 LNHDA, CDR2 SQIVND (reference sequence). The CDR3 has 15 amino acids.

This rearrangement joins TRBV28 to TRBJ1-1; D is perhaps TRBD1 (5 bases). Germline CDR1 reads MDHEN; CDR2 reads SYDVKM. V shed 7 bases and J shed 7 bases, with 19 bases lying between them. The CDR3 extends over 14 amino acids. DNA of the CDR3: TGTGCCAGCATTGTCGGGGGAACGCGCCATGAAGCTTTCTTT. Translation gives CASIVGGTRHEAFF.

The gene calls are TRBV7-9 and TRBJ2-7, with D uncertain. The CDR3 spans 14 residues. CDR1 is SEHNR, CDR2 FQNEAQ, per germline (reference sequence). The V and J ends lost 0 bases and 0 bases respectively, with 6 bases between them. The CDR3 sequence: CASSLAYSSYEQYF. As DNA, the CDR3 is TGTGCCAGCAGCTTAGCGTATTCCTCCTACGAGCAGTACTTC.

The V call is TRBV6-5, the J call TRBJ2-5; 15 nucleotides align to TRBD2. In germline, CDR1 is MNHEY, CDR2 SVGAGI. V was clipped by 7 bases and J by 2 bases; unmatched bases: 2. The CDR3 totals 15 residues. The CDR3 protein is CASTGLAGGQETQYF. DNA of the CDR3: TGTGCCAGCACCGGACTAGCGGGGGGGCAAGAGACCCAGTACTTC.

The V and J genes are TRBV29-1 and TRBJ2-7; D perhaps matches TRBD1 (6 bases). V lost 6 bases and J 0 bases, leaving 12 bases between the germline ends. This CDR3 is built from 13 residues. CDR1 and CDR2 from the germline V gene are SQVTM and ANQGSEA. The CDR3 here is CSVRTVSSYEQYF. CDR3 coding DNA: TGCAGCGTGAGGACAGTCAGCTCCTACGAGCAGTACTTC.